This T cell receptor (beta chain) was sequenced in a study of cytomegalovirus exposure and HLA in healthy donors. The PCR made use of 60 Vbeta and 13 Jbeta primers. Measured with immunoSEQ multiplex PCR; TCRdb has only the in-frame clones, and not every one. The table records fewer than 200,000 clones, roughly 79% of them present only once. Points from the study as a whole: Per a later analysis, HLA-associated TCR beta chains showed more clonal expansion than other, equally common TCR beta chains. Most TCR beta V segments were productive about 90% or about 30% of the time in an earlier analysis. For most TCR sequences rarity was the rule, although some public TCRs occurred in many donors.

Details on this clone: Antigen unknown.

V shed 2 bases and J shed 5 bases, with 5 bases lying between them. The germline gives CDR1 SGHTA, CDR2 FQGNSA. There are 12 residues in the CDR3. The chain is built from TRBV7-2 and TRBJ2-3; D is unclear. The sample was PBMCs. The receptor was isolated from a woman aged 45 to 65 in good health and CMV-seronegative. The CDR3 bases are TGTGCCAGCAGCTTAAACAGAGATACGCAGTATTTT. This encodes CASSLNRDTQYF.